The entry below describes one T cell receptor beta chain. The target antigen is unknown. RNA transcripts provided the source from which TCR beta CDR3 regions were amplified. During a first-round RT-PCR of the TCR CDR3, the HTBI primer set was used. MiXCR was run by TCRdb on the multiplex PCR reads, yielding one entry per CDR3 protein. The sample holds hundreds of thousands of distinct CDR3 sequences; about a sixth are singletons and the top ten take around 7.3%. From germline, CDR1 is MGHRA and CDR2 YSYEKL. This CDR3 comprises 16 residues. J lost 7 bases, V lost 3 bases, and 5 bases had no gene match. This entry is derived from a study of T cells in Graves' hyperthyroidism and ophthalmopathy. Broader study findings: Blood also carried most thyroid clonotypes expanded above 0.001. A model of 13 V-J features distinguished ophthalmopathy from stable hyperthyroidism.

Sequenced material: blood. The chain recombines TRBV4-1 with TRBJ2-1; TRBD2 matches at 14 bases. This receptor was identified in a woman between 18 and 29 years old with Graves' hyperthyroidism. The DNA of the CDR3 is TGCGCCAGCAGCCAGACCGGGACTAGCGGGAGAAATGAGCAGTTCTTC. Encoded protein: CASSQTGTSGRNEQFF.